The 19 T cell receptor beta chains reported below all come from one sample, sequenced in a study of beta chain features in type 1 diabetes. Study results and caveats: A moderate, significant TCRB CDR3 shortening appeared in type 1 diabetes across four CD4+ subsets.

No antigen has been assigned to these receptors. Since all of the isolated RNA was reverse transcribed, expressed TCRB transcripts were what got sequenced. Sequencing used immunoSEQ multiplex PCR; TCRdb keeps in-frame clones, though not all of them. The sample holds under 55,000 clones, roughly 39% seen once. Material for sequencing was Tregs from blood. The receptors stem from a man younger than 45 with type 1 diabetes.

This clone was detected ten times or more. This sequence joins TRBV28 and TRBJ1-2, with D perhaps matching TRBD1 (5 bases). The CDR3 totals 12 residues. Looked up from germline, CDR1 is MDHEN and CDR2 is SYDVKM. Trimming removed 8 bases from V and 4 bases from J, with 11 bases in between. CDR3 region: CASSRVFYGYTF. The CDR3 bases are TGTGCCAGCTCCAGGGTATTCTATGGCTACACCTTC.

The chain combines TRBV27 with TRBJ1-2; 12 bases line up with TRBD1. There are 15 residues in the CDR3. With 6 bases clipped from V and 8 bases from J, the junction kept 10 bases outside the gene matches. The germline gives CDR1 MNHEY, CDR2 SMNVEV (reference sequence). CDR3 nucleotides: TGTGCCAGCAGGGGACAGGGGGCGGGTGTGGGGGGCTACACCTTC. Amino acids: CASRGQGAGVGGYTF.

V and J are TRBV6-1 and TRBJ1-4; 7 bases are a match to TRBD1. The ends lost 4 bases at V and 7 bases at J; junction bases unmatched: 6. Germline CDR1 reads MNHNS; CDR2 reads SASEGT. The CDR3 covers 14 residues. CDR3 nucleotides: TGTGCCAGCAGTGGCGACAGGGTTGTTGAAAAACTGTTTTTT. This gives the protein CASSGDRVVEKLFF.

This clone turned up a few times. The chain employs TRBV30 and TRBJ2-5; tentatively, D is TRBD1 (5 bases). Germline lookup yields CDR1 GTSNPN and CDR2 SVGIG (reference sequence). This CDR3 has 13 amino acids. Trimming took off 3 bases at V and 3 bases at J, with 11 bases between the two ends. The CDR3 protein is CAWSGQGKETQYF. The DNA for the CDR3 is TGTGCCTGGAGCGGGCAGGGCAAAGAGACCCAGTACTTC.

This chain uses TRBV18 with TRBJ1-2; a weak D match, TRBD1 (5 bases). Germline V gene sequence: CDR1 KGHSH, CDR2 LQKENI. The CDR3 has 12 residues. V was shortened by 4 bases and J by 8 bases, with 11 bases between the two germline ends. CDR3 DNA: TGTGCCAGCTCACTTGACAGTCCCGGCTACACCTTC. Translated: CASSLDSPGYTF. Full variable domain (outside the CDR3, taken from reference TRBV18 and TRBJ1-2): NAGVMQNPRHLVRRRGQEARLRCSPMKGHSHVYWYRQLPEEGLKFMVYLQKENIIDESGMPKERFSAEFPKEGPSILRIQQVVRGDSAAYFCASSLDSPGYTFGSGTRLTVV.

This clone appeared a few times. The rearrangement joins TRBV10-2 to TRBJ2-3, with 12 bases aligning to TRBD2. V dropped 10 bases and J dropped 4; count of bases not matched to a gene: 24. Germline V gives CDR1 WSHSY, CDR2 SAAADI. The CDR3 totals 20 residues. CDR3 sequence: CATKSGTGVASGRAADTQYF. DNA for the CDR3: TGCGCCACCAAATCGGGAACAGGGGTCGCTAGCGGGAGGGCCGCAGATACGCAGTATTTT.

The chain combines TRBV5-1 with TRBJ2-1, with 10 bases matching TRBD2. The CDR3 has 12 residues. CDR1 SGHRS and CDR2 YFSETQ come from the germline V gene. Losses at the gene ends were 4 bases for V and 10 bases for J; bases not matched to a gene: 2. The CDR3 here is CASSTTSGEQFF. DNA for the CDR3: TGCGCCAGCAGCACGACTAGCGGGGAGCAGTTCTTC.

The CDR3 nucleotides are TGTGCCAGCAGGGGTAAGGGACAGGGACTCCCTGAAGCTTTCTTT. Protein product: CASRGKGQGLPEAFF. The chain combines TRBV6-6 with TRBJ1-1, with 9 bases that match TRBD1. The CDR3 is 15 amino acids. CDR1 is MNHNY and CDR2 is SVGAGI in the germline V gene (reference sequence). V gave up 6 bases and J gave up 6 bases; unmatched junction bases: 11.

Here the CDR3 reads CAWSSYQGRGYEQYF. CDR3 nucleotides: TGTGCCTGGAGTTCATATCAGGGGAGAGGCTACGAGCAGTACTTC. J is TRBJ2-5 and V is TRBV30; possible D gene TRBD1, 6 bases. The end of the DNA aligns better with TRBJ2-7, so the J call may be wrong. In germline, CDR1 is GTSNPN, CDR2 SVGIG (reference sequence). CDR3 length: 15 residues.

The chain couples TRBV7-2 to TRBJ2-2, with 8 bases lining up with TRBD2. The CDR3 consists of 15 residues. V shed 7 bases, J shed 4 bases, and the junction held 8 bases outside the gene matches. Germline assignment: CDR1 SGHTA and CDR2 FQGNSA. In nucleotides, the CDR3 is TGTGCCAGCACCCCGCGGGGGGCTGGCACCGGGGAGCTGTTTTTT. It encodes CASTPRGAGTGELFF.

The DNA of the CDR3 is TGCGCCAGCAGCTTCGAGGGGACAGGGCCCCCCAAAGATACGCAGTATTTT. Translation: CASSFEGTGPPKDTQYF. V is TRBV5-1 and J is TRBJ2-3; 9 nucleotides match TRBD1. In germline, CDR1 is SGHRS, CDR2 YFSETQ. The CDR3 is made up of 17 amino acids. Losses at the gene ends were 2 bases for V and 5 bases for J; bases not matched to a gene: 12.

This clone was detected once. V and J are TRBV5-5 and TRBJ2-1; 9 bases are a match to TRBD2. The CDR3 length is 15 residues. Losses at the gene ends were 4 bases for V and 7 bases for J; bases not matched to a gene: 9. Germline CDR1 SGHKS, CDR2 YYEKEE (reference sequence). CDR3 nucleotide sequence: TGTGCCAGCAGCCCCGGGACTAGCATCCGTAATGAGCAGTTCTTC. Translating it yields CASSPGTSIRNEQFF.

The chain is built from TRBV4-3 and TRBJ2-1; D perhaps matches TRBD2 (5 bases). Trimming cost V 2 bases and J 0 bases, with 8 bases left between them. Germline V CDR1 and CDR2: LGHNA, YSLEER. The CDR3 consists of 15 residues. The CDR3 here is CASSQRAVSYNEQFF. The CDR3 nucleotides are TGCGCCAGCAGCCAAAGAGCGGTCTCCTACAATGAGCAGTTCTTC.

This clone was counted between two and nine times. The DNA of the CDR3 is TGCGCCAGCAGCCTCCGGATCGGGGTGGGCGCTGAAGCTTTCTTT. Translated, it gives CASSLRIGVGAEAFF. The chain combines TRBV4-1 with TRBJ1-1; D uncertain. CDR3 size: 15 residues. V gave up 4 bases and J gave up 6 bases, with 18 bases separating them. Germline V gene data show CDR1 as MGHRA and CDR2 as YSYEKL.

This clone came up many times. The chain recombines TRBV28 with TRBJ2-7; a weak D match, TRBD2 (6 bases). Trimming shortened V by 6 bases and J by 2 bases, and 41 bases separated the two germline ends. The CDR3 has 23 residues. CDR1 is MDHEN and CDR2 is SYDVKM in the germline V gene. CDR3 region: CASSPYTSRLIMGREFLTYEQYF. CDR3 nucleotides: TGTGCCAGCAGCCCCTACACGTCCAGGCTAATCATGGGGCGGGAATTCTTAACCTACGAGCAGTACTTC.

This clone was seen a handful of times. The chain recombines TRBV14 with TRBJ2-2; TRBD2 aligns across 9 bases. CDR1 and CDR2 from the germline V gene are SGHDN and FVKESK. This CDR3 has 15 residues. V trimming: 8 bases; J trimming: 7 bases; junction bases outside the gene matches: 11. CDR3 amino acids: CASSSLAGTGGELFF. CDR3 DNA: TGTGCCAGCTCAAGCCTAGCGGGAACCGGCGGGGAGCTGTTTTTT.

The gene calls are TRBV6-6 and TRBJ1-3, with 9 positions matching TRBD1. CDR3 size: 14 residues. Losses at the gene ends were 4 bases for V and 4 bases for J; bases not matched to a gene: 2. Germline CDR1 reads MNHNY; CDR2 reads SVGAGI (reference sequence). The CDR3 sequence: CASSSTGGGNTIYF. DNA of the CDR3: TGTGCCAGCAGTTCGACAGGGGGGGGAAACACCATATATTTT.

This clone appeared once. An end of the junction does not agree with germline; a read error may underlie this. The chain uses TRBV5-1 and TRBJ2-2, with D possibly matching TRBD2 (7 bases). The CDR3 is made up of 16 amino acids. The V gene's germline CDR1 is SGHRS and CDR2 YFSETQ. This chain's CDR3 is CASSPGLGGVTGELLF. As DNA, the CDR3 is TGCGCCAGCAGCCCTGGACTAGGGGGGGTCACCGGGGAGCTGCTTTTT. Full variable domain (rest looked up from reference TRBV5-1 and TRBJ2-2): KAGVTQTPRYLIKTRGQQVTLSCSPISGHRSVSWYQQTPGQGLQFLFEYFSETQRNKGNFPGRFSGRQFSNSRSEMNVSTLELGDSALYLCASSPGLGGVTGELLFGEGSRLTVL.

The chain has TRBV28 and TRBJ1-6, with 7 bases that match TRBD1. Looked up from germline, CDR1 is MDHEN and CDR2 is SYDVKM. V trimming: 8 bases; J trimming: 4 bases; junction bases outside the gene matches: 5. This CDR3 is 14 amino acids long. In nucleotides, the CDR3 is TGTGCCAGCGCCTTGGGACAGTATAATTCACCCCTCCACTTT. Its translation is CASALGQYNSPLHF.